This record looks at one T cell receptor (beta chain) sequence and its context. This clonotype came up many times. Its antigen remains undetermined. No base-level quality is on record; no much larger clone is a single base apart. This sample is part of a study of human T cells and chemical hapten exposure (dated by TCRdb to about 2021). Looking at the study overall: For sensitization, 2% DPC in acetone was applied to a roughly 2 cm by roughly 2 cm area of upper inner arm skin. Throughout the study period of approximately 23 weeks, patients also received therapeutic DPC doses to the scalp every week. Patch testing on the upper back used Finn chambers containing 0.01% DPC, with scoring done after 6 days according to International Contact Dermatitis Research Group standards. Most of the patients in the cohort were female, and the cohort covered alopecia areata with under or over 50% scalp involvement, alopecia totalis and alopecia universalis. Libraries were pooled for sequencing, and variation in per-sample TCR yields was attributed mainly to small differences in library volumes within the pool. This study followed changes in the peripheral blood TCR repertoire in vivo during primary and secondary sensitization of alopecia patients to the hapten diphenylcyclopropenone (DPC). Blood was sampled from patients pre-sensitization (week 0) and at 2, 6 and about 24 weeks after DPC sensitization. Some 29 alopecia patients gave blood for TCR sequencing at one to four time points (pre-sensitization, 2, 6 and 24 weeks). For every blood RNA sample, sequencing covered both the TCR alpha and TCR beta chains.

What the time point label conveys for this sample: patch test 1, 2 weeks after DPC sensitization. The treatment or condition tag for this specimen amounts to: therapeutic diphenylcyclopropenone sensitization with weekly scalp DPC. Unfractionated whole blood was collected in Tempus Blood RNA tubes, and total RNA was extracted from that blood. Blood at each patch-test visit was drawn before the patch test was applied. To be eligible, patients had to be aged 18 to 70, diagnosed with alopecia and judged suitable for DPC therapy, while pregnant patients were excluded. Results the study describes overall, beyond this receptor: A positive correlation was found between the number of PT1 expanded TCRs and patch test score, with significance reached at thresholds 8, 16 and 32 but not 4. DPC sensitization did not change the number of TCRs with a frequency above 1 in 1000, and there was no evidence of changes in global repertoire structure. Repeated subsampling changed both the strength of the expansion versus patch-test correlation and the threshold at which the correlation became significant. Because all patients had alopecia, a presumed autoimmune disease, the immune response of the patients might differ from that of healthy individuals. Significantly more large CDR3 similarity clusters were formed by expanded TCRs than by pre-sensitization or healthy control sets, consistent with antigen-driven responses.

The CDR3 starts with the cysteine, ends with the phenylalanine, and has 14 residues. Only the CDR3 DNA stays, 42 bases, in frame from base 1. Deletion took 8 bases off V and 6 bases off J, with a span of 18 bases between the germline ends. The germline V gene (reference sequence) gives CDR1 as SEHNR and CDR2 as FQNEAQ. The library was prepared using RACE. Data came from a NextSeq 500. Library preparation attached unique molecular identifiers to individual cDNA molecules for quantitative, reproducible TCR counting. The study's processing was this. A median of around 100,000 TCRs per sample was observed, with a range of about 20,000 to 690,600. V, J and CDR3 annotation of the TCR reads was carried out using the Decombinator software suite. To make PS versus PT1 abundance plots, every sample was subsampled to the same number of TCRs (28,000). Expanded TCRs were defined as absent before sensitization and observed at least eight times at the 2-week time point. TCRdb itself trimmed the public reads at Q25 with fastp, ran MiXCR and retained productive beta chains. Here each entry gathers all rows of one CDR3 protein and keeps the most common genes and DNA. The V and J calls here are based on TCRdb, not the publication. The sample profile shows tens of thousands of distinct CDR3 sequences; approximately 11% of them were found once. The ten largest make up approximately 1.8% of the sample.

The sample here was whole blood, taken in connection with sensitization to the hapten diphenylcyclopropenone (DPC). The chain uses TRBV7-9 and TRBJ2-3; tentative D gene TRBD2, with 6 bases matching. This sequence originates from a woman between 40 and 55 years old with alopecia areata. Some clones in this sample may be carry-over from other donors' samples. At the DNA level, the sequence is TGTGCCAGCCTCTTTGGGACTCCGGGGGATACGCAGTATTTT. Translated, this is CASLFGTPGDTQYF.